The 31 T cell receptor beta chains below all came from one sample that was sequenced in a study of blood T cell repertoires in COVID-19. TCRdb's table, derived via immunoSEQ multiplex PCR, lists solely in-frame clones and lacks some. This sample has 150,000 or so clones, with approximately 80% found just once. The sample was peripheral blood. The receptors derive from a human donor in a cohort sampled during active COVID-19.

This rearrangement joins TRBV18 to TRBJ2-7, with TRBD2 as a possible D gene (5 bases). CDR3 size: 13 residues. V was trimmed by 3 bases and J by 3 bases, leaving 9 bases between them. Looked up from germline, CDR1 is KGHSH and CDR2 is LQKENI. The CDR3 nucleotides are TGTGCCAGCTCACCGGACTCCCTCTACGAGCAGTACTTC. This codes for CASSPDSLYEQYF.

The chain couples TRBV4-1 to TRBJ1-6; perhaps TRBD1 as D (5 bases). V gave up 0 bases and J gave up 9 bases, with 12 bases separating them. The CDR3 has 15 residues. The V gene's germline CDR1 is MGHRA and CDR2 YSYEKL. CDR3 nucleotide sequence: TGCGCCAGCAGCCAAGATCAGGGTGGTGGTTCACCCCTCCACTTT. As protein: CASSQDQGGGSPLHF.

The chain carries TRBV29-1 and TRBJ2-2; D perhaps matches TRBD1 (6 bases). The germline gives CDR1 SQVTM, CDR2 ANQGSEA. Deletions cut 3 bases from V and 4 bases from J, with 9 bases between. The CDR3 totals 13 residues. The CDR3 is CSVDRGGTGELFF. The DNA of the CDR3 is TGCAGCGTTGACAGGGGCGGCACCGGGGAGCTGTTTTTT.

This sequence joins TRBV30 and TRBJ1-5, with a possible D match to TRBD1 (6 bases). Trimming took 0 bases from V and 0 from J, leaving 15 bases between them. The CDR3 contains 17 residues. Germline-derived CDR1 and CDR2 are GTSNPN and SVGIG (reference sequence). DNA of the CDR3: TGTGCCTGGAGTGTAGGGGAACAGGGTAGTAGCAATCAGCCCCAGCATTTT. Translated: CAWSVGEQGSSNQPQHF.

V and J are TRBV5-4 and TRBJ1-2; 8 bases align to TRBD1. The CDR3 is 13 residues long. Germline V lookup: CDR1 SGHNT, CDR2 YYREEE (reference sequence). V lost 5 bases and J lost 3; bases outside the gene matches: 3. CDR3 sequence: CASRDRADYGYTF. In DNA, the CDR3 is TGTGCCAGCAGGGACAGGGCGGACTATGGCTACACCTTC.

Only one count was recorded for this clone. The chain carries TRBV9 and TRBJ1-1; D is uncertain. The CDR3 sequence is 13 residues long. V lost 1 base, J lost 0 bases, and 4 bases lay in between. Germline CDR1 and CDR2: SGDLS and YYNGEE. The CDR3 region is CASSVTVNTEAFF. The CDR3 region has the DNA TGTGCCAGCAGCGTAACGGTGAACACTGAAGCTTTCTTT.

V usage is TRBV7-2 and J usage is TRBJ2-1, with TRBD2 matching over 9 bases. The ends lost 1 base at V and 5 bases at J; junction bases unmatched: 12. The CDR3 is 18 amino acids. The germline V gene encodes CDR1 SGHTA and CDR2 FQGNSA. DNA for the CDR3: TGTGCCAGCAGCTTAGGAAGCCCCCAAGCGGGAGGCAACAATGAGCAGTTCTTC. Translation: CASSLGSPQAGGNNEQFF.

This chain uses TRBV15 with TRBJ1-1, with D possibly TRBD1 on 6 matching bases. The germline V gene encodes CDR1 LNHNV and CDR2 YYDKDF (reference sequence). The CDR3 has 17 amino acids. The V end was cut by 3 bases, the J end by 1 base, with 18 bases between. DNA for the CDR3: TGTGCCACCAGCAGCGATTCAGGGGTCGTAGGGAACACTGAAGCTTTCTTT. Its translation: CATSSDSGVVGNTEAFF.

The chain couples TRBV10-1 to TRBJ2-3; D gene unclear. The CDR3 runs 10 residues. Trimming cost V 8 bases and J 9 bases, with 9 bases left between them. The germline gives CDR1 WNHNN, CDR2 SYGVQD (reference sequence). The CDR3 coding sequence is TGCGCCAGCGTATTCCTGACGCAGTATTTT. It codes for CASVFLTQYF.

This chain joins TRBV7-3 and TRBJ2-1; 9 positions agree with TRBD2. From germline, CDR1 is SGHTA and CDR2 FQGTGA. V shed 5 bases and J 8 bases; nucleotides not matched to a gene: 10. The CDR3 totals 15 residues. Here the CDR3 DNA reads TGTGCCAGCAGCCCCCGGGTAGCGGGAGTCTATGAGCAGTTCTTC. Residues: CASSPRVAGVYEQFF. Based on the CDR3 plus reference TRBV7-3 and TRBJ2-1, the full variable domain is GAGVSQTPSNKVTEKGKYVELRCDPISGHTALYWYRQSLGQGPEFLIYFQGTGAADDSGLPNDRFFAVRPEGSVSTLKIQRTERGDSAVYLCASSPRVAGVYEQFFGPGTRLTVL.

This clone was detected only a few times. CDR3 residues: CASSGRTGLTYEQYF. DNA of the CDR3: TGTGCCAGCAGCGGTCGGACAGGGCTGACCTACGAGCAGTACTTC. The genes are TRBV7-9 and TRBJ2-7; 8 nucleotides agree with TRBD1. The CDR3 covers 15 residues. With V trimmed by 5 bases and J by 2 bases, 8 bases remained unmatched. From germline, CDR1 is SEHNR and CDR2 FQNEAQ (reference sequence).

The chain combines TRBV7-9 with TRBJ2-7; D unclear. The CDR3 is 15 residues long. Looked up from germline, CDR1 is SEHNR and CDR2 is FQNEAQ (reference sequence). Trimming removed 4 bases at V and 3 bases at J, with 16 bases between. In DNA, the CDR3 is TGTGCCAGCAGCTCTACAAGCCGGGTCTTCTACGAGCAGTACTTC. Translating gives CASSSTSRVFYEQYF.

This clone was observed a handful of times. The CDR3 bases are TGTGCCAGCTCACGATCCGGGAGGGAGACCCAGTACTTC. Its protein is CASSRSGRETQYF. The chain combines TRBV18 with TRBJ2-5; 7 bases fit TRBD2. The CDR3 covers 13 residues. The germline V gene encodes CDR1 KGHSH and CDR2 LQKENI. V was clipped by 4 bases and J by 5 bases; unmatched bases: 4.

The chain carries TRBV10-3 and TRBJ2-7; 8 nucleotides agree with TRBD2. CDR1 and CDR2 (germline): ENHRY, SYGVKD. The CDR3 length is 14 residues. V was clipped by 11 bases and J by 0 bases; unmatched bases: 9. CDR3 nucleotides: TGTGCCGCTTCCCCCAGCGGGAGCTCCTACGAGCAGTACTTC. It codes for CAASPSGSSYEQYF.

V gene TRBV7-2 combines with J gene TRBJ1-1; D might be TRBD1 (5 bases). Germline V CDR1 and CDR2: SGHTA, FQGNSA. The CDR3 has 14 amino acids. Trimming cost V 3 bases and J 5 bases, with 13 bases left between them. The CDR3 protein is CASSLQGLWTEAFF. The CDR3 nucleotides read TGTGCCAGCAGCTTGCAGGGATTATGGACTGAAGCTTTCTTT.

The chain has TRBV19 and TRBJ1-3; TRBD1 agrees at 8 bases. The germline V gene has CDR1 LNHDA and CDR2 SQIVND (reference sequence). The trim removed 6 bases at V and 4 bases at J, leaving 11 bases unmatched. This CDR3 has 16 amino acids. CDR3: CASRTTDRGDGNTIYF. The CDR3 DNA follows: TGTGCCAGTAGAACAACCGACAGGGGCGACGGAAACACCATATATTTT.

This chain joins TRBV5-1 and TRBJ2-7, with D possibly TRBD1 on 6 matching bases. From germline, CDR1 is SGHRS and CDR2 YFSETQ. V dropped 7 bases and J dropped 9 bases, with 20 bases sitting between them. The CDR3 covers 13 residues. The CDR3 region is CASRDNSPNGQYF. DNA of the CDR3: TGCGCCAGCCGGGACAACTCCCCGAATGGGCAGTACTTC.

The V and J genes are TRBV6-2 or TRBV6-3 and TRBJ2-3, with D possibly matching TRBD1 (5 bases). The CDR3 runs 16 residues. Per the germline V gene, CDR1 is MNHEY and CDR2 is SVGEGT. V was clipped by 6 bases and J by 5 bases, with 21 bases between them. CDR3 bases: TGTGCCAGCAGCCTTGGGGCCTTTAAAGTCATAGATACGCAGTATTTT. It specifies CASSLGAFKVIDTQYF.

This clone has a single count. The rearrangement uses TRBV6-6 and TRBJ1-2; 8 positions agree with TRBD1. The germline CDR1 and CDR2 sequences are MNHNY and SVGAGI (reference sequence). The CDR3 consists of 14 residues. After removal of 2 bases from V and 6 bases from J, the junction contained 5 bases not matched to a gene. This CDR3 is CASSYPPGGNGYTF. For the CDR3, the DNA is TGTGCCAGCAGTTACCCCCCAGGGGGCAATGGCTACACCTTC.

CDR3 nucleotides: TGTGCCAGCAGCCCCAGAGCAGGGGGCTTCTCCTACAATGAGCAGTTCTTC. Protein sequence: CASSPRAGGFSYNEQFF. This rearrangement joins TRBV7-2 to TRBJ2-1, with TRBD1 matching over 8 bases. V dropped 5 bases and J dropped 0; count of bases not matched to a gene: 9. CDR1 and CDR2 from the germline V gene are SGHTA and FQGNSA. This CDR3 has 17 residues.

The chain joins TRBV5-1 to TRBJ2-7; the match to TRBD1 covers 10 bases. CDR1 and CDR2 from the germline V gene are SGHRS and YFSETQ. This CDR3 is built from 14 residues. V dropped 0 bases and J dropped 5; count of bases not matched to a gene: 2. The CDR3 bases are TGCGCCAGCAGCTTGGTAGGGACAGGGGACGAGCAGTACTTC. Its translation is CASSLVGTGDEQYF.

The chain combines TRBV5-4 with TRBJ2-5; TRBD2 matches 12 bases. Germline CDR1 reads SGHNT; CDR2 reads YYREEE (reference sequence). CDR3 size: 15 residues. V lost 7 bases to trimming and J lost 5 bases; unmatched junction nucleotides: 9. This chain's CDR3 is CASSPTSGSEETQYF. The DNA of the CDR3 is TGTGCCAGCTCCCCGACTAGCGGGAGTGAGGAGACCCAGTACTTC.

This sequence joins TRBV4-1 and TRBJ2-1; the D gene is possibly TRBD2 (5 bases). V was trimmed by 0 bases and J by 9 bases, leaving 18 bases between them. Germline V gene sequence: CDR1 MGHRA, CDR2 YSYEKL. This CDR3 is built from 16 residues. The chain's CDR3 is CASSQDSEGWVGEQFF. CDR3 sequence (DNA): TGCGCCAGCAGCCAAGACTCCGAGGGCTGGGTGGGTGAGCAGTTCTTC.

Remarks on this clone: The identical CDR3 is also encoded by other nucleotide sequences in the sample. The chain has TRBV7-2 and TRBJ1-1; D is ambiguous. V was shortened by 1 base and J by 1 base, with 4 bases between the two germline ends. Per the germline V gene, CDR1 is SGHTA and CDR2 is FQGNSA. The CDR3 length is 13 residues. Here the CDR3 DNA reads TGTGCCAGCAGCTTAGGACAGAACACTGAAGCTTTCTTT. Its translation: CASSLGQNTEAFF.

The V and J genes are TRBV6-5 and TRBJ2-2; unclear D gene. Germline lookup yields CDR1 MNHEY and CDR2 SVGAGI. V lost 7 bases and J 0 bases, leaving 12 bases between the germline ends. The CDR3 consists of 15 residues. CDR3 sequence reads: CASTRSGANTGELFF. The CDR3 DNA is TGTGCCAGCACCCGATCCGGAGCGAACACCGGGGAGCTGTTTTTT.

Only a few counts were recorded for this clone. This chain joins TRBV4-3 and TRBJ2-6, with D possibly being TRBD1 (5 bases). V shed 4 bases and J shed 0 bases, with 16 bases lying between them. This CDR3 contains 18 residues. In germline, CDR1 is LGHNA, CDR2 YSLEER. In DNA form, the CDR3 reads TGCGCCAGCAGCCCCCTGCCCCCCAGGGTCTCTGGGGCCAACGTCCTGACTTTC. This encodes CASSPLPPRVSGANVLTF.

The chain combines TRBV19 with TRBJ2-3; weak D call: TRBD2 (5 bases). Trimming shortened V by 9 bases and J by 5 bases, and 9 bases separated the two germline ends. Per germline, CDR1 LNHDA and CDR2 SQIVND (reference sequence). CDR3 length equals 11 residues. Here the CDR3 reads CASAGIDTQYF. DNA of the CDR3: TGTGCCAGCGCCGGGATAGATACGCAGTATTTT.

The chain joins TRBV7-2 to TRBJ2-2, with TRBD1 identical over 7 bases. V lost 5 bases and J lost 5; bases outside the gene matches: 11. The CDR3 is 16 residues long. Germline lookup yields CDR1 SGHTA and CDR2 FQGNSA. In DNA, the CDR3 is TGTGCCAGCAGCGCCCCGAACAGGGGAATTACCGGGGAGCTGTTTTTT. Translated, it gives CASSAPNRGITGELFF.

This clone was observed once. The J gene is TRBJ2-1, the V gene TRBV11-1, with D unresolved. This CDR3 has 13 residues. Trimming stripped 5 bases from V and 6 bases from J, with 11 bases between. Germline CDR1 reads SGHAT; CDR2 reads FQDESV (reference sequence). The CDR3 reads CASSRSRPNEQFF. The CDR3 DNA is TGTGCCAGCAGCAGGAGTAGGCCCAATGAGCAGTTCTTC.

The chain couples TRBV27 to TRBJ1-2, with 8 bases that match TRBD1. This CDR3 is built from 17 residues. The ends lost 6 bases at V and 4 bases at J; junction bases unmatched: 16. Germline V gene sequence: CDR1 MNHEY, CDR2 SMNVEV (reference sequence). The CDR3 sequence is CASSSSGTGRRSYGYTF. CDR3 nucleotide sequence: TGTGCCAGCAGCTCTTCCGGGACAGGCCGTCGAAGCTATGGCTACACCTTC.

The rearrangement uses TRBV2 and TRBJ2-2, with 10 bases fitting TRBD1. CDR1 SNHLY and CDR2 FYNNEI come from the germline V gene. The CDR3 is 19 amino acids. The trim removed 6 bases at V and 6 bases at J, leaving 19 bases unmatched. This CDR3 reads CASREPRDRGFSGAGELFF. CDR3 coding DNA: TGTGCCAGCAGGGAACCCCGGGACAGGGGCTTTTCAGGCGCCGGGGAGCTGTTTTTT. Combining the CDR3 with reference TRBV2 and TRBJ2-2 gives the whole variable domain EPEVTQTPSHQVTQMGQEVILRCVPISNHLYFYWYRQILGQKVEFLVSFYNNEISEKSEIFDDQFSVERPDGSNFTLKIRSTKLEDSAMYFCASREPRDRGFSGAGELFFGEGSRLTVL.